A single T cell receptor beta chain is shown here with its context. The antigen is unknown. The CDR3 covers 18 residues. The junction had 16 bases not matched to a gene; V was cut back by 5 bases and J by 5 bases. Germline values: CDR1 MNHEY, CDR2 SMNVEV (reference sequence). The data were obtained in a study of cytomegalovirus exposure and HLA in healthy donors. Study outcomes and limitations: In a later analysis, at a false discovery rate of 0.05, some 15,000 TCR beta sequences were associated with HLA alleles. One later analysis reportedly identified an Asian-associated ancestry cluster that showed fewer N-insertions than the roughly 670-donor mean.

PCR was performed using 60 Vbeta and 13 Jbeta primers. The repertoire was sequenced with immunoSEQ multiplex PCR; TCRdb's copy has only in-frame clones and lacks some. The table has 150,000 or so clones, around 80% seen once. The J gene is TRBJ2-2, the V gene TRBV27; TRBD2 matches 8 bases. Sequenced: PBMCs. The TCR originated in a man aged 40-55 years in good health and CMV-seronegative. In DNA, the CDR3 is TGTGCCAGCAGTAAACTAGCGGACCCGGGAGGAGGTACCGGGGAGCTGTTTTTT. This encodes CASSKLADPGGGTGELFF.